Below are 7 T cell receptor beta chains sequenced from a single sample in a study of response to subunit inactivated influenza vaccine. A single record per CDR3 protein comes from TCRdb applying MiXCR to the RT-PCR reads. The table records around 520,000 distinct CDR3 sequences, about 25% of them present only once. The sample consisted of CD4+ T cells sorted from PBMCs, taken less than 6 days after vaccination. The receptors were gathered from a middle-aged man who received an inactivated influenza vaccine.

This clonotype was counted a few times. The V gene is TRBV11-2, the J gene TRBJ2-2; 11 bases are shared with TRBD1. Trimming at V came to 5 bases and at J to 8 bases, leaving 4 bases not matched to a gene. Germline CDR1 SGHAT, CDR2 FQNNGV. This CDR3 contains 14 residues. CDR3 sequence reads: CASSKGQGVGELFF. CDR3 nucleotide sequence: TGTGCCAGCAGCAAGGGACAGGGGGTAGGGGAGCTGTTTTTT.

The gene calls are TRBV6-2 or TRBV6-3 and TRBJ2-7; D might be TRBD1 (5 bases). This CDR3 comprises 15 residues. Germline V CDR1 and CDR2: MNHEY, SVGEGT. Trimming stripped 5 bases from V and 0 bases from J, with 14 bases between. The DNA for the CDR3 is TGTGCCAGCAGTCCCGACAGCAAACCCTCCTACGAGCAGTACTTC. It yields the protein CASSPDSKPSYEQYF.

This clonotype was detected only a few times. CDR3 in DNA: TGCAGCGTTGAAGTCGGTGGCTCCTACGAGCAGTACTTC. Its translation is CSVEVGGSYEQYF. The chain joins TRBV29-1 to TRBJ2-7; no definite D call. The germline gives CDR1 SQVTM, CDR2 ANQGSEA. There are 13 residues in the CDR3. Trimming took 1 base from V and 0 from J, leaving 7 bases between them.

This clonotype has just a few counts. The CDR3 here is CASSQPPRGDSLYF. CDR3 DNA sequence: TGTGCCAGCAGCCAACCTCCTCGGGGGGATTCTCTGTACTTC. This chain connects TRBV3-1 to TRBJ2-7; TRBD2 agrees at 7 bases. V shed 2 bases, J shed 12 bases, and the junction held 13 bases outside the gene matches. The CDR3 consists of 14 residues. Germline CDR1 and CDR2: LGHDT and YNNKEL (reference sequence).

This clonotype was picked up one time. V gene TRBV6-2 or TRBV6-3 combines with J gene TRBJ2-6; no clear D gene. CDR1 MNHEY and CDR2 SVGEGT come from the germline V gene. The CDR3 spans 18 residues. V was pared by 4 bases and J by 0 bases, with 16 bases between. CDR3 coding DNA: TGTGCCAGCAGTTCAGTTAAAGGCAGGAACTCTGGGGCCAACGTCCTGACTTTC. Its translation is CASSSVKGRNSGANVLTF.

This clonotype was seen a few times. The V gene is TRBV7-3, the J gene TRBJ2-3, with 9 bases that match TRBD2. The ends lost 5 bases at V and 3 bases at J; junction bases unmatched: 3. The germline V gene encodes CDR1 SGHTA and CDR2 FQGTGA. This CDR3 has 14 amino acids. This CDR3 reads CASSPSGKTDTQYF. CDR3 DNA: TGTGCCAGCAGCCCTAGCGGGAAGACAGATACGCAGTATTTT.

This clonotype was recorded a few times. CDR3 sequence reads: CSVGVGTANTGELFF. The CDR3, as DNA: TGCAGCGTTGGGGTAGGGACTGCGAACACCGGGGAGCTGTTTTTT. The chain recombines TRBV29-1 with TRBJ2-2; a weak D match, TRBD2 (6 bases). CDR3 length: 15 residues. Germline V gene sequence: CDR1 SQVTM, CDR2 ANQGSEA. Trimming stripped 4 bases from V and 0 bases from J, with 12 bases between.